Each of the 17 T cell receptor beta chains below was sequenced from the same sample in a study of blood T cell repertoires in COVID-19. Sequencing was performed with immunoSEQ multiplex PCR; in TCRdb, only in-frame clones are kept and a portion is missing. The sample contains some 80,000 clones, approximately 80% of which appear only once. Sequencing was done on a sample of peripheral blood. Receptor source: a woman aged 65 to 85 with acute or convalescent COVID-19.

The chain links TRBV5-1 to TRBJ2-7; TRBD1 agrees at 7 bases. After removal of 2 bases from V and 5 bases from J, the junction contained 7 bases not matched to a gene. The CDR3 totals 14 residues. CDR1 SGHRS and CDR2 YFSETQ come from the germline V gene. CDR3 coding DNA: TGCGCCAGCAGCTTAAGACAGGGAGACAACGAGCAGTACTTC. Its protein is CASSLRQGDNEQYF. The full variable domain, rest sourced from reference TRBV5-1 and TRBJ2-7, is KAGVTQTPRYLIKTRGQQVTLSCSPISGHRSVSWYQQTPGQGLQFLFEYFSETQRNKGNFPGRFSGRQFSNSRSEMNVSTLELGDSALYLCASSLRQGDNEQYFGPGTRLTVT.

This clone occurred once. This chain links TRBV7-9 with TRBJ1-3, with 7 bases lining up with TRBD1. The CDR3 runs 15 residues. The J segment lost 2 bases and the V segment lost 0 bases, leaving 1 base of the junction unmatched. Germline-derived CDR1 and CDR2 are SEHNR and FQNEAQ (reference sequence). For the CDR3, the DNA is TGTGCCAGCAGCTTAGCCCAGGGGGCTGGAAACACCATATATTTT. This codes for CASSLAQGAGNTIYF. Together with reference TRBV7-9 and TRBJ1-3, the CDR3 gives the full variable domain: DTGVSQNPRHKITKRGQNVTFRCDPISEHNRLYWYRQTLGQGPEFLTYFQNEAQLEKSRLLSDRFSAERPKGSFSTLEIQRTEQGDSAMYLCASSLAQGAGNTIYFGEGSWLTVV.

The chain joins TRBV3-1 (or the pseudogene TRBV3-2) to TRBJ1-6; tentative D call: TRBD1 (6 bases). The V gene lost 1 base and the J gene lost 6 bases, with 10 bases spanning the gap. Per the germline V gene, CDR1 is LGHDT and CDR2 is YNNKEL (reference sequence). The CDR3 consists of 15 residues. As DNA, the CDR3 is TGTGCCAGCAGCCAAGGACAGGCGGCTAATTCACCCCTCCACTTT. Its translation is CASSQGQAANSPLHF.

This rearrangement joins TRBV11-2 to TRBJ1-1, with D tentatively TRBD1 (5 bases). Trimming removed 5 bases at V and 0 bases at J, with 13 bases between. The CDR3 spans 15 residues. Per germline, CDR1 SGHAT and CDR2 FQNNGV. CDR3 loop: CASSIRTGVNTEAFF. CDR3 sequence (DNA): TGTGCCAGCAGCATCCGTACAGGCGTGAACACTGAAGCTTTCTTT.

The DNA of the CDR3 is TGCGCCAGCAGTGAGTCCCTGACAGGCAGGGCCGAGGGCTACACCTTC. It yields the protein CASSESLTGRAEGYTF. The chain couples TRBV10-2 to TRBJ1-2, with a tentative D call TRBD1 (6 bases). Germline CDR1 is WSHSY and CDR2 is SAAADI. Trimming took off 0 bases at V and 8 bases at J, with 19 bases between the two ends. There are 16 residues in the CDR3.

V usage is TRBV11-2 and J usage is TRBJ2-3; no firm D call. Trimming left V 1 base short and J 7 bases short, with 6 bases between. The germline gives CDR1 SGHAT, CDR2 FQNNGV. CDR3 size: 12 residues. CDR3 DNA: TGTGCCAGCAGCTTAGGAGAAAATACGCAGTATTTT. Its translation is CASSLGENTQYF.

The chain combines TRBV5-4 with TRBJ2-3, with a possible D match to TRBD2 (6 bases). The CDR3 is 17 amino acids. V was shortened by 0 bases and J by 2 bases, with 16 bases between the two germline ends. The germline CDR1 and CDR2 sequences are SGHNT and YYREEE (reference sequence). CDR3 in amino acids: CASSLGAWGDYTDTQYF. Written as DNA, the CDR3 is TGTGCCAGCAGCTTGGGGGCCTGGGGGGATTACACAGATACGCAGTATTTT.

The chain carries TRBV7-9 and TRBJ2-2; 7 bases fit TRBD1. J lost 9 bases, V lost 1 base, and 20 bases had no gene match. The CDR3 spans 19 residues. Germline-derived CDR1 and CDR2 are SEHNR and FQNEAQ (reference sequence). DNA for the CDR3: TGTGCCAGCAGCTTAGAACGTTGGAGGCCGGGACAGAGAGCCAGGGAGCTGTTTTTT. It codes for CASSLERWRPGQRARELFF.

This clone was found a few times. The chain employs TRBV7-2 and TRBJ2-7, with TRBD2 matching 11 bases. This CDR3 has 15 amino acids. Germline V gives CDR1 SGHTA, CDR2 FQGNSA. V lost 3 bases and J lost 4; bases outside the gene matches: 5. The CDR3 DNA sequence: TGTGCCAGCAGCTTTCTAGCGGGAGGAGCTTACGAGCAGTACTTC. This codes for CASSFLAGGAYEQYF.

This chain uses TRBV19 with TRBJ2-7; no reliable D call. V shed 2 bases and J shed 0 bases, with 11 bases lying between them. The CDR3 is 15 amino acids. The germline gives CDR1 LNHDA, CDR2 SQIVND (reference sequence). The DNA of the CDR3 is TGTGCCAGTAGTATATCCCCAGGTAGCTCCTACGAGCAGTACTTC. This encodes CASSISPGSSYEQYF.

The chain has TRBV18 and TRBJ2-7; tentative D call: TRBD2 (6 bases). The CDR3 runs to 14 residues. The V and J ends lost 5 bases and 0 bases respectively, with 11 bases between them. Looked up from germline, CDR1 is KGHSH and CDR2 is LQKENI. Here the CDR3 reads CASSSGRSSYEQYF. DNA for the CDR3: TGTGCCAGCTCATCAGGGAGGAGCTCCTACGAGCAGTACTTC.

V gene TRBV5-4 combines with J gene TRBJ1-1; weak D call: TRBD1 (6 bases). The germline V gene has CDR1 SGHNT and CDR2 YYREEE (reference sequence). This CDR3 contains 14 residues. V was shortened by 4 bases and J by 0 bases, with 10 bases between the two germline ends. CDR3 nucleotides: TGTGCCAGCAGCCCTGGACAGATGAACACTGAAGCTTTCTTT. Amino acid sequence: CASSPGQMNTEAFF.

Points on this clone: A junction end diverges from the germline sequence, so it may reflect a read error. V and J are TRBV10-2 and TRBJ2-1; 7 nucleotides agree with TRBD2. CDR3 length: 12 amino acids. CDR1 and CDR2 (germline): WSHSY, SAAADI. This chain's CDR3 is CASSESNREVIF. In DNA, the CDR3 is TGCGCCAGCAGTGAGTCCAACCGGGAGGTAATCTTC.

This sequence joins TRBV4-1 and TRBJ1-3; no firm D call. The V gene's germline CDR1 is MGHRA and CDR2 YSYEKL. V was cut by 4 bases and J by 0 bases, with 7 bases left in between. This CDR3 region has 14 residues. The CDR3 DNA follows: TGCGCCAGCAGCCTTTACATCTCTGGAAACACCATATATTTT. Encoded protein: CASSLYISGNTIYF.

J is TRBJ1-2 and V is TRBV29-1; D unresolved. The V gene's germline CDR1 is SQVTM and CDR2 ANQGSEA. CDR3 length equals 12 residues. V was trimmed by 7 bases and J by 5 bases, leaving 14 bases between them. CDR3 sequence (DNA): TGCAGCGGCACAGATCTCTGGTATGGCTACACCTTC. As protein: CSGTDLWYGYTF.

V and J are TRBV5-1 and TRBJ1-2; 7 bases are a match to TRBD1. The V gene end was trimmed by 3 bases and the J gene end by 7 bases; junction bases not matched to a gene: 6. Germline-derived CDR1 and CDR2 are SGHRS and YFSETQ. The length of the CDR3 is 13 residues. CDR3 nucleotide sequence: TGCGCCAGCAGCTCGACAGGGCTCTTTGGCTACACCTTC. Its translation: CASSSTGLFGYTF.

The CDR3 nucleotides are TGTGCCAGTAGTAGGACAGGAAATAATGAAAAACTGTTTTTT. Its translation is CASSRTGNNEKLFF. The rearrangement links TRBV19 to TRBJ1-4; 7 bases align to TRBD1. Trimming at V came to 4 bases and at J to 4 bases, leaving 3 bases not matched to a gene. Germline values: CDR1 LNHDA, CDR2 SQIVND (reference sequence). There are 14 residues in the CDR3.